Listed below are T cell receptor beta chains from one sample, sequenced in a study of blood T cell repertoires in COVID-19. Data came from immunoSEQ multiplex PCR; TCRdb stores just in-frame clones and leaves some out. The sample has over 250,000 clones; approximately 87% are singletons. The material sequenced was peripheral blood. These receptors came from a woman aged 45-65 years with acute or convalescent COVID-19. Each CDR3 is given with its conserved first and last residue. Each record gives: J gene, V gene, D gene, clone size, CDR3 DNA, CDR3 protein. The D gene is left open where the match is weak. Rows give clone size only sometimes, using once, few, many, or a class for an expanded clone.

>TRBJ2-7|TRBV3-1/TRBV3-2|.|.
TGTGCCAGCAGCGTCCTAGAGCGGGCCACCGGGTTCTACGAGCAGTACTTC
CASSVLERATGFYEQYF
>TRBJ2-1|TRBV5-4|.|.
TGTGCCAGCAGCTTTTCAGGGACCTACAATGAGCAGTTCTTC
CASSFSGTYNEQFF
>TRBJ1-5|TRBV7-3|.|few
TGTGCCAGCAGCCTCCAGGTGCGGGGTAGCAATCAGCCCCAGCATTTT
CASSLQVRGSNQPQHF
>TRBJ2-3|TRBV3-1/TRBV3-2|TRBD2|.
TGTGCCAGCAGCCACACTAGCGGGAGTGGCGGCACAGATACGCAGTATTTT
CASSHTSGSGGTDTQYF
>TRBJ1-6|TRBV11-2|.|.
TGTGCCAGCAGCTCCAGGGAATTGGGCTCCTATAATTCACCCCTCCACTTT
CASSSRELGSYNSPLHF
>TRBJ2-7|TRBV29-1|TRBD1|.
TGCAGCGTTACCGGGACAGGCTACGAGCAGTACTTC
CSVTGTGYEQYF
>TRBJ1-1|TRBV4-2|.|.
TGTGCCAGCAGCCGCTTCGAGGTGAACACTGAAGCTTTCTTT
CASSRFEVNTEAFF
>TRBJ1-1|TRBV30|.|once
TGTGCCTGGACTTTTGGGGCTACTGAAGCTTTCTTT
CAWTFGATEAFF
>TRBJ1-1|TRBV11-1|TRBD1|.
TGTGCCAGCAGCTTACAGACAGGGGTGGGGACTGAAGCTTTCTTT
CASSLQTGVGTEAFF
>TRBJ2-5|TRBV24-1|TRBD2|.
TGTGCCACCAGCGATCCTAGCGGGATCCAAGAGACCCAGTACTTC
CATSDPSGIQETQYF
>TRBJ2-5|TRBV7-8|.|.
TGTGCCAGCAGCTTAAGCCCCGGGGGTTTGACCCAGTACTTC
CASSLSPGGLTQYF
>TRBJ2-2|TRBV18|TRBD1|.
TGTGCCAGCTCAGTGGACAGGGATGCCGCGAACACCGGGGAGCTGTTTTTT
CASSVDRDAANTGELFF
>TRBJ2-7|TRBV24-1|TRBD2|.
TGTGCCACCAGTGACTCCCGGACTAGCGGGAATGAGCAGTACTTC
CATSDSRTSGNEQYF
>TRBJ2-2|TRBV9|TRBD2|once
TGTGCCAGCAGCGTAGGCGGGAGTGCCGGGGAGCTGTTTTTT
CASSVGGSAGELFF
>TRBJ1-2|TRBV5-5|.|.
TGTGCCAGCAGCTCAAGACTGAATCCTAACTATGGCTACACCTTC
CASSSRLNPNYGYTF
>TRBJ1-1|TRBV6-1|.|.
TGTGCCAGCAGTGAAGATCAGAAGAACACTGAAGCTTTCTTT
CASSEDQKNTEAFF
>TRBJ1-2|TRBV5-6|.|.
TGTGCCAGCAGCTTGGTCTTGAAGGGAAAGCGGGATGGCTACACCTTC
CASSLVLKGKRDGYTF
>TRBJ2-1|TRBV30|TRBD2|.
TGTGCCTGGAGGGTCCCAGCGGGAGGTCTTTTTGAGCAGTTCTTC
CAWRVPAGGLFEQFF
>TRBJ2-1|TRBV7-2|.|.
TGTGCCAGCAGCTTAGTGCGGGCCTGGGGCAATGAGCAGTTCTTC
CASSLVRAWGNEQFF
>TRBJ2-1|TRBV28|TRBD2|.
TGTGCCAGCAGCGGAGCGGGAAAGTTCTTC
CASSGAGKFF
>TRBJ2-1|TRBV14|TRBD2|.
TGTGCCAGCAGCCTCTATAGCGGGGGATACAATGAGCAGTTCTTC
CASSLYSGGYNEQFF
>TRBJ1-2|TRBV4-3|.|.
TGCGCCAGCAGCCGCCCGGACTATGGCTACACCTTC
CASSRPDYGYTF
>TRBJ1-1|TRBV12-3/TRBV12-4|.|.
TGTGCCAGCAGAACGACAGGGAACACTGAAGCTTTCTTT
CASRTTGNTEAFF
>TRBJ2-3|TRBV29-1|TRBD1|.
TGCAGCGTCCTACCCCGGAGGGGACAGGGCCCCACCAATACGCAGTATTTT
CSVLPRRGQGPTNTQYF
>TRBJ2-3|TRBV5-1|TRBD1|.
TGCGCCAGCAGCCCCAGCAGGGGACAGGGCAATGCAGATACGCAGTATTTT
CASSPSRGQGNADTQYF
>TRBJ1-4|TRBV9|.|.
TGTGCCAGCAGCGGCCAACTTGGAACTAATGAAAAACTGTTTTTT
CASSGQLGTNEKLFF
>TRBJ2-3|TRBV11-2|.|once
TGTGCCAGCACCGACAGTCCCGCAGATACGCAGTATTTT
CASTDSPADTQYF
>TRBJ1-1|TRBV9|TRBD1|.
TGTGCCAGCAGCCCCAGGCGGGGACAGGGGAACACTGAAGCTTTCTTT
CASSPRRGQGNTEAFF
>TRBJ1-2|TRBV18|.|once
TGTGCCAGCTCCCCAGCTTGGGCAGTTATTGGCTACACCTTC
CASSPAWAVIGYTF
>TRBJ2-1|TRBV4-1|.|.
TGCGCCAGCAGCCAAATCGGTCTTTCAACGGACCTCCGGGGCTACAATGAGCAGTTCTTC
CASSQIGLSTDLRGYNEQFF
>TRBJ1-6|TRBV7-9|TRBD1|.
TGTGCCAGCAGCTTTCCGACAGGGTTGGGTTCACCCCTCCACTTT
CASSFPTGLGSPLHF
>TRBJ1-1|TRBV28|TRBD1|.
TGTGCCAGCAGTTTAGTGGGACAGGGGGTAACTGAAGCTTTCTTT
CASSLVGQGVTEAFF
>TRBJ1-5|TRBV28|.|.
TGTGCCAGCAGAGTGGCCAATCAGCCCCAGCATTTT
CASRVANQPQHF
>TRBJ2-1|TRBV11-2|.|.
TGTGCCAGCAGCCCGGCGGACAATGAGCAGTTCTTC
CASSPADNEQFF
>TRBJ2-7|TRBV19|TRBD2|.
TGTGCCAGTAGTATAGTATGGACTAGCGGCTACGAGCAGTACTTC
CASSIVWTSGYEQYF
>TRBJ1-1|TRBV5-8|TRBD1|.
TGTGCCAGCAGCTTGAGAGACAGGGGGTATTTCGGCACTGAAGCTTTCTTT
CASSLRDRGYFGTEAFF
>TRBJ2-7|TRBV7-2|TRBD2|.
TGTGCCAGCGTAGTAACTAGCGGGGCCTACGAGCAGTACTTC
CASVVTSGAYEQYF
>TRBJ2-3|TRBV28|.|.
TGTGCCAGCAGTCCAAATACAGATACGCAGTATTTT
CASSPNTDTQYF
>TRBJ1-5|TRBV30|.|.
TGTGCCTGGAGTGTACGGGGGGGCGGCCAGCCCCAGCATTTT
CAWSVRGGGQPQHF
>TRBJ1-5|TRBV7-8|.|.
TGTGCCAGCAGCTTAGATCGGGGGTGGAACTTCCTCAGTAGCAATCAGCCCCAGCATTTT
CASSLDRGWNFLSSNQPQHF
>TRBJ2-7|TRBV6-2/TRBV6-3|TRBD1|.
TGTGCCAGCAGTAGGGTCCTGGGACAGAACTACGAGCAGTACTTC
CASSRVLGQNYEQYF
>TRBJ2-5|TRBV7-2|TRBD1|.
TGTGCCAGCAGCTTCCGGACAGGGAGGGAGACCCAGTACTTC
CASSFRTGRETQYF
>TRBJ2-1|TRBV7-9|TRBD2|.
TGTGCCAGCAGACCCCGGACTAGCGGGACTCGCTACAATGAGCAGTTCTTC
CASRPRTSGTRYNEQFF
>TRBJ1-3|TRBV4-3|TRBD1|.
TGCGCCAGCAGCCAAGTAGGGACAGCCGGAAACACCATATATTTT
CASSQVGTAGNTIYF
>TRBJ1-5|TRBV7-2|.|few
TGTGCCAGCAGCTTAGTTCGGGGGTATAGCAATCAGCCCCAGCATTTT
CASSLVRGYSNQPQHF